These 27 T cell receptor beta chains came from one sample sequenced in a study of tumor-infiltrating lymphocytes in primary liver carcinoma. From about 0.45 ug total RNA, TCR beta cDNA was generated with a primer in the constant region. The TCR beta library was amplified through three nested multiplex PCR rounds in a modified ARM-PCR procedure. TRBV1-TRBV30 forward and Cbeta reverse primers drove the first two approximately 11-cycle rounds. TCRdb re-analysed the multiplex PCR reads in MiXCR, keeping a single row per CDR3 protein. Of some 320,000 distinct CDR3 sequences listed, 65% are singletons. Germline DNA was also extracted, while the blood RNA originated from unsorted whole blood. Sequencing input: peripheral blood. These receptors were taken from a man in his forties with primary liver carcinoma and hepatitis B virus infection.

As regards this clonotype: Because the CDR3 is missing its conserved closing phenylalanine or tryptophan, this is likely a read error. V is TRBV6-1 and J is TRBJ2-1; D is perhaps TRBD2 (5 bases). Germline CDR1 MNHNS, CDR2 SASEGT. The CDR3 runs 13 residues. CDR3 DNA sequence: TGTACCAGTAGTGACGGGGTAGGGAATGAGCAGTTCTAC. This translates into CTSSDGVGNEQFY.

The CDR3 DNA sequence: TGTGCCTGGAGTGGAGGCAGGGCCTACGAGCAGTACTTC. This translates into CAWSGGRAYEQYF. V is TRBV30 and J is TRBJ2-7, with D possibly TRBD1 on 5 matching bases. This CDR3 spans 13 amino acids. V gave up 1 base and J gave up 2 bases, with 9 bases separating them. Germline V gene sequence: CDR1 GTSNPN, CDR2 SVGIG (reference sequence).

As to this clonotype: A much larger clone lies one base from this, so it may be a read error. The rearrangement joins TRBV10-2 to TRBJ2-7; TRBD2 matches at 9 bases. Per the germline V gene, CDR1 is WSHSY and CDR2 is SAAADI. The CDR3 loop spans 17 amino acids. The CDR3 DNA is TGCGCCAGCAGTGGTAATCTAGCGGGACGTATCTCCTGCGAGCAGTACTTC. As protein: CASSGNLAGRISCEQYF.

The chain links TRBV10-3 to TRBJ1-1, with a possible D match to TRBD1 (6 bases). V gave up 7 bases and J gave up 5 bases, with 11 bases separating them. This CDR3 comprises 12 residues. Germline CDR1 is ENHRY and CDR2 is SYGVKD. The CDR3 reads CAIMGTGTEAFF. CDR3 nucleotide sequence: TGTGCCATCATGGGCACAGGGACTGAAGCTTTCTTT.

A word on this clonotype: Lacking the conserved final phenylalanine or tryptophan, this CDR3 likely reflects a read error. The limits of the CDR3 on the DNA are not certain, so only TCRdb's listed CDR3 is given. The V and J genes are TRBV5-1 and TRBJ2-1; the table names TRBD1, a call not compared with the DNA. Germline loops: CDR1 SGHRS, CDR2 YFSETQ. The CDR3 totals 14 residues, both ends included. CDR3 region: CASSLVPGDNEQFL.

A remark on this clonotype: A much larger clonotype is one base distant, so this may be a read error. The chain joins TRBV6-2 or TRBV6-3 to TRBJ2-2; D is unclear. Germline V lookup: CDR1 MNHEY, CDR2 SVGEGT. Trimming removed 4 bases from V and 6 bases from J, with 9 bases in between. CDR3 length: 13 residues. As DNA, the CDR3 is TGTGCCAGCAGTTGGACGGACGCCGGGGAGCTGTTTTTT. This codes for CASSWTDAGELFF.

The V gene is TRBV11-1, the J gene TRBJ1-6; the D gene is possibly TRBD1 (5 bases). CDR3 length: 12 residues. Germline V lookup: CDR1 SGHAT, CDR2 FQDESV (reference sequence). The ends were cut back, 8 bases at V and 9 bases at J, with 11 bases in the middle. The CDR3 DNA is TGTGCCAGCCGGACACTGGTTTCACCCCTCCACTTT. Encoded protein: CASRTLVSPLHF.

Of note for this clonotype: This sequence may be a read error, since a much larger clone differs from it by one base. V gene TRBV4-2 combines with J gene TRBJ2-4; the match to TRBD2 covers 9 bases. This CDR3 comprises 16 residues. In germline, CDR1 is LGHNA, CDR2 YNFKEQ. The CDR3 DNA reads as TGTGCCGGCAGCCAAGAAACCGGGCGGGAGGGGCACATTCAGTACTTC. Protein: CAGSQETGREGHIQYF.

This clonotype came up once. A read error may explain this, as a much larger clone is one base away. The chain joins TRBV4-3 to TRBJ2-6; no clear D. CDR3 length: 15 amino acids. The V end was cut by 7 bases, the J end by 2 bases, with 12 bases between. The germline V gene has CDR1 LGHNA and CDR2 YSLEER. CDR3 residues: CASKQGYPGANVLTF. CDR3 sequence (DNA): TGCGCCAGCAAGCAAGGATACCCTGGGGCCAACGTCCTGACTTTC.

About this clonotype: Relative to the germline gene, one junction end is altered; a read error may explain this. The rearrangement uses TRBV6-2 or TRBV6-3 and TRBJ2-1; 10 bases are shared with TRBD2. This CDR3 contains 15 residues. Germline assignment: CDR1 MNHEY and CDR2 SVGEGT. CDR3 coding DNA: TGTGCCAGTAGTTCAGCGGGAGGGCCTTACAATGAGCAGTTCTTC. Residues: CASSSAGGPYNEQFF.

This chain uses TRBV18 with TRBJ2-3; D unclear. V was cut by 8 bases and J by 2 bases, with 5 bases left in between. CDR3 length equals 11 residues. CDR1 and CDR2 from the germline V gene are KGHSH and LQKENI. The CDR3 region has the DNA TGTGCCAGCCCACTCACAGATACGCAGTATTTT. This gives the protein CASPLTDTQYF.

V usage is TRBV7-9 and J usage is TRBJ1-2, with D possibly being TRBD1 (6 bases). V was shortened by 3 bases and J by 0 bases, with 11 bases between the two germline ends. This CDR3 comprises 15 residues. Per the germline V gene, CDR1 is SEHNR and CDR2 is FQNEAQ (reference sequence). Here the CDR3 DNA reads TGTGCCAGCAGCTTGGGGGGGGCAACTAACTATGGCTACACCTTC. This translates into CASSLGGATNYGYTF.

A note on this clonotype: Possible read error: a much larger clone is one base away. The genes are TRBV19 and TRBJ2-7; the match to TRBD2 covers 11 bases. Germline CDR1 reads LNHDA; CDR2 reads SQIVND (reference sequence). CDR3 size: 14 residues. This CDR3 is CASSQLAGAYEHYF. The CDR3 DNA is TGTGCCAGTAGTCAACTAGCGGGAGCCTACGAGCACTACTTC. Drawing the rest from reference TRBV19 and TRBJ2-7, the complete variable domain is DGGITQSPKYLFRKEGQNVTLSCEQNLNHDAMYWYRQDPGQGLRLIYYSQIVNDFQKGDIAEGYSVSREKKESFPLTVTSAQKNPTAFYLCASSQLAGAYEHYFGPGTRLTVT.

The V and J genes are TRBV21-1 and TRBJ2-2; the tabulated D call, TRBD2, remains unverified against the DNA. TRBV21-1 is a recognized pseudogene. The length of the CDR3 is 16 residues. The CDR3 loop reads CASSNFSSGPTGELFF. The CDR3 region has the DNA TGTGCCAGCAGCAATTTCTCTAGCGGCCCTACCGGGGAGCTGTTTTTT.

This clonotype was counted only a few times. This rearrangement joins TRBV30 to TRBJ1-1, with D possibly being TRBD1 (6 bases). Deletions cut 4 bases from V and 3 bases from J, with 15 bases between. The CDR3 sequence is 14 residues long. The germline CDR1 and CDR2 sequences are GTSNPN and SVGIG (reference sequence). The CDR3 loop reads CAWIRPGQYTEAFF. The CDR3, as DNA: TGTGCCTGGATCCGACCCGGACAGTACACTGAAGCTTTCTTT.

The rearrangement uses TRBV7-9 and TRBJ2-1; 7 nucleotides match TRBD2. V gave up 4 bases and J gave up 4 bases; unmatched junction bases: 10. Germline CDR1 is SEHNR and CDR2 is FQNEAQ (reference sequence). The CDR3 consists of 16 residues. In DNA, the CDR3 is TGTGCCAGCAGCTCCCTAACTAGCGCGAAATACAATGAGCAGTTCTTC. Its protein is CASSSLTSAKYNEQFF.

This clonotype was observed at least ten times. The CDR3 DNA reads as TGTGCCAGCAGTTTGGACCGGTACGAGCAGTACTTC. Translated, it gives CASSLDRYEQYF. The chain uses TRBV12-3 or TRBV12-4 and TRBJ2-7; D unresolved. CDR3 size: 12 residues. The V end lost 3 bases, the J end lost 4 bases, and 7 bases lay between the germline ends.

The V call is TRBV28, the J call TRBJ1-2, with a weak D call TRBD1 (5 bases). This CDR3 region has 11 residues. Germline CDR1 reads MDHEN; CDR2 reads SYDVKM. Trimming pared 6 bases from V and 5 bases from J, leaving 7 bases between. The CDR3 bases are TGTGCCAGCAGCCCAGGGTATGGCTACACCTTC. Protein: CASSPGYGYTF.

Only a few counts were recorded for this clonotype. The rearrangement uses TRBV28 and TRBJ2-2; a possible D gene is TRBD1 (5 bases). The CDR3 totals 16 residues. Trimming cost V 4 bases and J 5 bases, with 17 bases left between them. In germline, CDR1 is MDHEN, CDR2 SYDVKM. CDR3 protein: CASSSPGQGYTGELFF. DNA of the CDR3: TGTGCCAGCAGTTCCCCTGGGCAGGGTTATACCGGGGAGCTGTTTTTT.

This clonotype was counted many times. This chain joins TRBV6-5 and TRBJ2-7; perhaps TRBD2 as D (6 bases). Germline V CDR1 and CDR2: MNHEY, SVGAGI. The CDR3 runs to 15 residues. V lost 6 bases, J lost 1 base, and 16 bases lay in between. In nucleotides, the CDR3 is TGTGCCAGCAGGCCCCGGGCTAGCGAGTCCTACGAGCAGTACTTC. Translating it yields CASRPRASESYEQYF.

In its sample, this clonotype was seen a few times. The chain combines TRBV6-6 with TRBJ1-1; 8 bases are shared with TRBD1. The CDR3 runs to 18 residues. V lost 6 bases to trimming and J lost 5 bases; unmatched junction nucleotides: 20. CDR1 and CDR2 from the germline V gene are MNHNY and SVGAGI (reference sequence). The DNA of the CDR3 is TGTGCCAGCAGCCCCCGTTACAGGGGGATATCTGAGGGAACTGAAGCTTTCTTT. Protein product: CASSPRYRGISEGTEAFF.

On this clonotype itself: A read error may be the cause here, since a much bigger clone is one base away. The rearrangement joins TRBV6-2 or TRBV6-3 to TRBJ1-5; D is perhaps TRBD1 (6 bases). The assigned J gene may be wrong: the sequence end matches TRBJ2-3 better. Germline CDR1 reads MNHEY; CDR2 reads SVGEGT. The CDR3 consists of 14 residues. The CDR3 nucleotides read TGTGCCAGCAAGGGGGATTGGGGCAATCAGCCCCAGTATTTT. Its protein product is CASKGDWGNQPQYF.

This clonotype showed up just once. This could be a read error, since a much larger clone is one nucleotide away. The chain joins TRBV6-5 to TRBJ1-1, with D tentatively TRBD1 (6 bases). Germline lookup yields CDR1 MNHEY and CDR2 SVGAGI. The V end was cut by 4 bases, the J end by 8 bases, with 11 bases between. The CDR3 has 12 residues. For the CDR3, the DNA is TGTGCCAGCAGTTGGGGGAGGGGGGAAGCTTTCTTT. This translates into CASSWGRGEAFF.

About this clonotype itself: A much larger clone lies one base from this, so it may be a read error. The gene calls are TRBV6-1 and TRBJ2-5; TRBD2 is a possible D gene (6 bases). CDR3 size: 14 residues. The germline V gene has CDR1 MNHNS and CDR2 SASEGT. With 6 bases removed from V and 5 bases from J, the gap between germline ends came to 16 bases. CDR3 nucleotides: TGTGCCAGCAGGCTTAAACTAGCACGGGAGACCCAGTACTTC. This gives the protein CASRLKLARETQYF.

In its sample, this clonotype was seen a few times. The CDR3: CASSLGLAGSTDTQYF. The CDR3 bases are TGCGCCAGCAGCTTGGGACTAGCGGGATCCACAGATACGCAGTATTTT. The chain has TRBV5-1 and TRBJ2-3, with 11 bases identical to TRBD2. Germline CDR1 and CDR2: SGHRS and YFSETQ. J gave up 2 bases and V 0 bases, and 2 bases lay outside the gene matches. The CDR3 covers 16 residues. The full variable domain, with the rest looked up from reference TRBV5-1 and TRBJ2-3, is KAGVTQTPRYLIKTRGQQVTLSCSPISGHRSVSWYQQTPGQGLQFLFEYFSETQRNKGNFPGRFSGRQFSNSRSEMNVSTLELGDSALYLCASSLGLAGSTDTQYFGPGTRLTVL.

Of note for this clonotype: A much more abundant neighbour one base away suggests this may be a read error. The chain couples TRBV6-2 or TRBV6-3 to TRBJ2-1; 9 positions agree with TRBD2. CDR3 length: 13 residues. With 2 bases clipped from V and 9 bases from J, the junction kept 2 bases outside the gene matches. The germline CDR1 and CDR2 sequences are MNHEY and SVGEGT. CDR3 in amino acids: CASSYRLAAEQFF. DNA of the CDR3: TGTGCCAGCAGTTACAGACTAGCGGCTGAGCAGTTCTTC.

Here the CDR3 reads CASSYLAGTSSGANVLTF. The CDR3 DNA is TGTGCCAGCAGTTACCTGGCAGGAACGAGCTCTGGGGCCAACGTCCTGACTTTC. The genes are TRBV6-6 and TRBJ2-6; D is unresolved. Between the trimmed V and J ends, which lost 2 bases and 0 bases, there was a span of 14 bases. Germline-derived CDR1 and CDR2 are MNHNY and SVGAGI (reference sequence). The CDR3 is made up of 18 amino acids.